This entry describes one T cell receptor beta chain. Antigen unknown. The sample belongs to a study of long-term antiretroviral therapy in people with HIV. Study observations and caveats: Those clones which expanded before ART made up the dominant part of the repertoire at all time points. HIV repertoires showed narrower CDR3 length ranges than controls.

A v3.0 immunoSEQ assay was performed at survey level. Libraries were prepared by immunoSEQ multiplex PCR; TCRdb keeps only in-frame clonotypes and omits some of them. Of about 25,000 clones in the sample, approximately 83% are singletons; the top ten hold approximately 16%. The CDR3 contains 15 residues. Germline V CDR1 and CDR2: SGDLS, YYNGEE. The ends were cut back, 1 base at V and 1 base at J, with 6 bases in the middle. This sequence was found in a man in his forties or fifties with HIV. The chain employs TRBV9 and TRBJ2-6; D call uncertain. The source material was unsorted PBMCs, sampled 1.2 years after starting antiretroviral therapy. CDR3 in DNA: TGTGCCAGCAGCGTACCGAGGTCTGGGGCCAACGTCCTGACTTTC. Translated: CASSVPRSGANVLTF.